A single count supports the clone carrying this TCR beta chain. As yet, its antigen is unknown. This specimen belongs to a study of T-cell memory formation after mild COVID-19. General study findings and limits: CD4+ contracting clones were found mainly in CM and EM, and CD8+ ones in EMRA. Pre-infection memory harbored some responding clones, suggesting cross-reactive memory joined. A balance of CD4 and CD8 characterized clones contracting day 15 to 85, whereas later expanders leaned CD4+.

TCRdb reanalysed the 5' RACE reads using MiXCR and keeps one entry per CDR3 protein. Found here are about 340,000 distinct CDR3 sequences, approximately 21% of them singletons; the top ten hold around 12%. V lost 0 bases and J lost 7; bases outside the gene matches: 2. Germline V CDR1 and CDR2: MNHEY, SMNVEV (reference sequence). The CDR3 is 15 amino acids. Sequenced material: PBMCs or a T cell subset sorted from them (not recorded which). The TCR sequence derives from an adult woman who had mild COVID-19 (a few samples of this study predate the infection). Cell type and time point are not known. The rearrangement joins TRBV27 to TRBJ1-6; TRBD1 matches 8 bases. The CDR3 DNA reads as TGTGCCAGCAGTTTATCCAACAGGGGGAATTCACCCCTCCACTTT. The encoded protein is CASSLSNRGNSPLHF.